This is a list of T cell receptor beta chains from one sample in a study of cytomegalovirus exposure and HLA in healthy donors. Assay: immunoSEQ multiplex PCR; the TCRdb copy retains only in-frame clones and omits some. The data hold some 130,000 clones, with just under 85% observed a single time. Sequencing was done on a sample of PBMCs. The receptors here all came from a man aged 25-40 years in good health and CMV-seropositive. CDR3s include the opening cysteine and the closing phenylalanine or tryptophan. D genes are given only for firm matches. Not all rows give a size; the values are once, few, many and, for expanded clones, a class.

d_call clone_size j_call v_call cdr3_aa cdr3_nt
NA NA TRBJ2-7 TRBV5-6 CASSPGGTLSYEQYF TGTGCCAGCAGCCCCGGAGGGACTCTCTCCTACGAGCAGTACTTC
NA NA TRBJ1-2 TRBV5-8 CAARSEESYGYTF TGTGCCGCACGGTCGGAGGAAAGCTATGGCTACACCTTC
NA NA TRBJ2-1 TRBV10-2 CASSEASSYNEQFF TGCGCCAGCAGTGAAGCGAGCTCCTACAATGAGCAGTTCTTC
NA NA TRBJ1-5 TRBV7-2 CASGEGRGQPQHF TGTGCCAGCGGGGAGGGGCGCGGTCAGCCCCAGCATTTT
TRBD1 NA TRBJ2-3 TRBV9 CASSERTGTTDTQYF TGTGCCAGCAGCGAAAGGACAGGGACCACAGATACGCAGTATTTT
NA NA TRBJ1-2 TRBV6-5 CASSHRQDYLYGYTF TGTGCCAGCAGTCATAGACAGGATTACCTCTATGGCTACACCTTC
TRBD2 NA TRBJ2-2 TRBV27 CASSLSSGGPPGELFF TGTGCCAGCAGTTTAAGTAGCGGGGGGCCGCCCGGGGAGCTGTTTTTT
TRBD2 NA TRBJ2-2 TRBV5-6 CASSLVLAGDTGELFF TGTGCCAGCAGCTTGGTACTAGCGGGGGACACCGGGGAGCTGTTTTTT
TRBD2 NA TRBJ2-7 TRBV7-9 CALGGSLRYEQYF TGTGCTCTTGGCGGGAGCTTGCGCTACGAGCAGTACTTC
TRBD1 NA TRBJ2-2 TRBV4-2 CASSHLTGTGELFF TGTGCCAGCAGCCATCTGACAGGGACCGGGGAGCTGTTTTTT
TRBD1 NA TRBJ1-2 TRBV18 CASSPSRQGLYGYTF TGTGCCAGCTCACCATCTAGACAGGGACTCTATGGCTACACCTTC
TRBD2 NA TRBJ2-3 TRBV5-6 CASSLRRLAGSTDTQYF TGTGCCAGCAGCTTGAGACGACTAGCGGGCAGCACAGATACGCAGTATTTT
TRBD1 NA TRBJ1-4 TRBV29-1 CSVGQPSPTNEKLFF TGCAGCGTGGGACAGCCCAGTCCAACTAATGAAAAACTGTTTTTT
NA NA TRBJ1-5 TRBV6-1 CASSEFYSSNQPQHF TGTGCCAGCAGTGAATTTTACAGTAGCAATCAGCCCCAGCATTTT
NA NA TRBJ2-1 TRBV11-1 CASSSRGGGTSYNEQFF TGTGCCAGCAGCTCGAGAGGGGGGGGCACTTCCTACAATGAGCAGTTCTTC
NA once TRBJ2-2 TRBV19 CASSGSLGGELFF TGTGCCAGTAGCGGGAGTCTTGGCGGGGAGCTGTTTTTT
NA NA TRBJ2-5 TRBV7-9 CASSPGGQGGRETQYF TGTGCCAGCAGCCCCGGGGGGCAGGGAGGAAGGGAGACCCAGTACTTC
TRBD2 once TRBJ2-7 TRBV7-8 CASSPRTSGGPREQYF TGTGCCAGCAGCCCCCGGACTAGCGGGGGCCCGCGGGAGCAGTACTTC
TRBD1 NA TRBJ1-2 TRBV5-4 CASSPGTGGTYEDGYTF TGTGCCAGCAGCCCCGGGACAGGGGGAACCTATGAGGATGGCTACACCTTC
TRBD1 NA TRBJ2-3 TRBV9 CASSGRGPDTQYF TGTGCCAGCAGCGGCAGGGGGCCAGATACGCAGTATTTT
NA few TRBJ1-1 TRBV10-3 CAIGRNTEAFF TGTGCCATCGGGAGGAACACTGAAGCTTTCTTT
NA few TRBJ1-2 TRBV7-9 CASSSPRGYTF TGTGCCAGCAGCTCTCCTAGGGGCTACACCTTC
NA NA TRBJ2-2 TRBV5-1 CASSLFATINTGELFF TGCGCCAGCAGCTTGTTTGCGACTATCAACACCGGGGAGCTGTTTTTT
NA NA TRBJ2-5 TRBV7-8 CASSLAGGLGETQYF TGTGCCAGCAGCTTAGCGGGGGGGCTCGGCGAGACCCAGTACTTC
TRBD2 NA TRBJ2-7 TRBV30 CAWSSGTSGPYEQYF TGTGCCTGGAGCTCCGGGACTAGCGGTCCCTACGAGCAGTACTTC
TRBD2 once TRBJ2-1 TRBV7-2 CASSSFSGTRGNEQFF TGTGCCAGCAGCTCGTTTAGCGGGACGCGCGGGAATGAGCAGTTCTTC
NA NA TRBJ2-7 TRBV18 CASSPRRDPYEQYF TGTGCCAGCTCACCACGTCGGGATCCCTACGAGCAGTACTTC
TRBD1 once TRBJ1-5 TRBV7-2 CASSLARGTGGWQPQHF TGTGCCAGCAGCTTAGCGCGAGGGACAGGGGGATGGCAGCCCCAGCATTTT
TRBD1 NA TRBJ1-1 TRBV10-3 CATLARTGLNTEAFF TGTGCCACCCTAGCGAGGACAGGGCTTAACACTGAAGCTTTCTTT
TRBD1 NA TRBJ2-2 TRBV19 CATRTGATGPGELFF TGTGCCACACGGACAGGGGCCACCGGGCCCGGGGAGCTGTTTTTT
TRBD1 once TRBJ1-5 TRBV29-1 CSVSGQGPNQPQHF TGCAGCGTTTCAGGACAGGGGCCTAATCAGCCCCAGCATTTT
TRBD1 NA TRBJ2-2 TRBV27 CASTPPGQHTGELFF TGTGCCAGCACCCCTCCGGGACAGCACACCGGGGAGCTGTTTTTT
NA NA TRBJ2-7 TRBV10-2 CASSDGSSSYEQYF TGCGCCAGCAGTGACGGGTCGAGCTCCTACGAGCAGTACTTC
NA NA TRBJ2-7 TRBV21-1 CASSDAIDYEQYF TGTGCCAGCAGCGATGCCATAGACTACGAGCAGTACTTC
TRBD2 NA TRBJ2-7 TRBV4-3 CASSQGRGVITYEQYF TGCGCCAGCAGCCAAGGTCGGGGGGTCATTACCTACGAGCAGTACTTC
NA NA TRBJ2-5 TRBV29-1 CSAEAGQETQYF TGCAGCGCCGAAGCGGGTCAAGAGACCCAGTACTTC
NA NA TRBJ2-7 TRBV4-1 CASSQVGSYSYEQYF TGCGCCAGCAGCCAAGTGGGGAGTTACTCCTACGAGCAGTACTTC
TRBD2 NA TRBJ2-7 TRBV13 CASSFRLAGGLEQYF TGTGCCAGCAGCTTCAGACTAGCGGGGGGGCTAGAGCAGTACTTC
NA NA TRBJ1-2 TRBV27 CASSLTDSKHYGYTF TGTGCCAGCAGTTTAACGGACAGCAAGCACTATGGCTACACCTTC
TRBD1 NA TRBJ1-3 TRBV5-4 CASSPGQAGSGNTIYF TGTGCCAGCAGCCCGGGACAGGCGGGCTCTGGAAACACCATATATTTT
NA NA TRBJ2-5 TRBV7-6 CASSPLRSETQYF TGTGCCAGCAGCCCCCTACGGTCAGAGACCCAGTACTTC
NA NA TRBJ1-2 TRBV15 CATSREKGGVDGYTF TGTGCCACCAGCAGAGAGAAAGGGGGGGTTGATGGCTACACCTTC
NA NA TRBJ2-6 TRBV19 CASSTDRYSGANVLTF TGTGCCAGTAGTACCGACAGGTACTCTGGGGCCAACGTCCTGACTTTC
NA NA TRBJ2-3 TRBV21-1 CASSSYPLGQAPSGGRGNTQYF TGTGCCAGCAGCAGCTACCCTCTCGGTCAAGCCCCCTCTGGCGGGAGAGGGAATACGCAGTATTTT
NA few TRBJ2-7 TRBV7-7 CASSLAGYHEQYF TGTGCCAGCAGCTTGGCAGGGTACCACGAGCAGTACTTC
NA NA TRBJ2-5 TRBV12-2 CASRLKSGGQETQYF TGTGCAAGTCGCTTAAAGTCTGGCGGGCAAGAGACCCAGTACTTC
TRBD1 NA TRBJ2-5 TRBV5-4 CASSQGQGIETQYF TGTGCCAGCAGCCAGGGACAGGGGATAGAGACCCAGTACTTC
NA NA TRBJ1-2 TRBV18 CASSQKDRGSYGYTF TGTGCCAGCTCACAAAAGGACCGCGGGAGCTATGGCTACACCTTC